The present T cell receptor (beta chain) was sequenced within a study of response to subunit inactivated influenza vaccine (dated by TCRdb to the late 2010s). With respect to the entire study: To follow how T cells responded to a trivalent subunit inactivated influenza vaccine, the researchers relied on deep quantitative profiling of the T cell receptor repertoire. What the authors observed across the whole study: The authors suggested that each seasonal influenza vaccination may recruit only a limited number of new T cells.

The library was built by means of RT-PCR. Sequencing instrument: Illumina HiSeq 2500. TCRdb ran its own pipeline on the public reads, namely fastp trimming at Q25 and MiXCR clone calling, and kept in-frame beta chains. For every CDR3 protein sequence, its rows merge into one entry that carries the most common genes and DNA. In all, the sample holds approximately 530,000 distinct CDR3 sequences, and 6.5% to 8% of those were seen once. The top ten hold 13% of the sample. As concerns this clonotype: Its antigen has not been determined. No per-base quality is available; no much larger clone lies one base away.

This TCR was recovered from a man aged 45-69 years who received an inactivated influenza vaccine. Donor details come from another sample of the same person, matched by shared clones. The sample in question was PBMCs from blood, obtained less than 30 months after vaccination.

The nucleotide sequence is TGTGCCAGCAGCCCCGGCGGGGCCTTCTCTGGGGCCAACGTCCTGACTTTC. Its translation reads: CASSPGGAFSGANVLTF. The chain uses TRBV9 and TRBJ2-6; TRBD2 is a possible D gene, resting on 6 matching bases. CDR1 is given as SGDLS and CDR2 as YYNGEE, both from the germline V gene. The CDR3 sequence holds 17 residues, the cysteine and phenylalanine included. Here the CDR3 DNA is all that survives: 51 bases in frame from base 1. Trimming removed 4 bases from V and 0 bases from J, leaving 14 bases between the germline ends.